A selection of T cell receptor beta chains follows, all from one sample in a study of T cells expressing NK-cell markers. TCRdb re-called the 5' RACE reads; every CDR3 protein appears as one record, without DNA. The sample totals roughly 380,000 distinct CDR3 sequences. The sample was blood T cells: a sorted CD56 or NKG2C T cell subset, CD4+ or CD8+ T cells, or bulk PBMC T cells (not recorded which). These receptors came from a man aged 18-69 years in good health. Both conserved end residues are part of each CDR3.

CDR3 protein | J gene | V gene
CATSRYGPQETQYF | TRBJ2-5 | TRBV15
CASSTLSSEYNEQFF | TRBJ2-1 | TRBV12-3/TRBV12-4
CAISGGMNQPQHF | TRBJ1-5 | TRBV10-3
CASTLTPSDRASRYEQYF | TRBJ2-7 | TRBV6-2/TRBV6-3
CASSLLAGQITYEQYF | TRBJ2-7 | TRBV11-2
CASSLDGAGRASGNTIYF | TRBJ1-3 | TRBV11-2
CASSDLGQGYNEQFF | TRBJ2-1 | TRBV2
CASSEYRANTEAFF | TRBJ1-1 | TRBV6-1
CASSEVNRVNTEAFF | TRBJ1-1 | TRBV2
CASSFEFGQFF | TRBJ2-1 | TRBV12-3/TRBV12-4
CASIVQGADSGANVLTF | TRBJ2-6 | TRBV6-1
CASSLDHSGANVLTF | TRBJ2-6 | TRBV7-6
CASSPERGGELFF | TRBJ2-2 | TRBV5-8
CASSPPGLRRNEKLFF | TRBJ1-4 | TRBV18
CSARDPGIGGYNSPLHF | TRBJ1-6 | TRBV20-1
CASSLTSGGSGEQYF | TRBJ2-7 | TRBV9
CASSEWTASYEQYF | TRBJ2-7 | TRBV6-1
CASSLGETRLSGNTIYF | TRBJ1-3 | TRBV7-9
CASSLNPGGQTYTGELFF | TRBJ2-2 | TRBV7-6
CASRLRETGDGYTF | TRBJ1-2 | TRBV6-1
CASTPSRGSSGQYF | TRBJ2-7 | TRBV2
CSVARLVTGGMTEAFF | TRBJ1-1 | TRBV29-1
CASSYGTWRSGANVLTF | TRBJ2-6 | TRBV6-5
CASSRSTGISYEQYF | TRBJ2-7 | TRBV9
CASNLAGGAAYEQYF | TRBJ2-7 | TRBV5-1
CSARPSGANVLTF | TRBJ2-6 | TRBV20-1
CASSLKGWPGAQHF | TRBJ1-5 | TRBV27
CASSQRGTVNEKLFF | TRBJ1-4 | TRBV4-2
CSGRDTGINEQFF | TRBJ2-1 | TRBV29-1
CASSPGGRGASYEQYF | TRBJ2-7 | TRBV5-1
CASSPMGGGSPLHF | TRBJ1-6 | TRBV5-1
CAINPGLATDTQYF | TRBJ2-3 | TRBV10-3
CASSYRSGAGTGELFF | TRBJ2-2 | TRBV6-5
CAGGTGGTGNTIYF | TRBJ1-3 | TRBV10-2
CASSRTRDNYGYTF | TRBJ1-2 | TRBV6-1
CASSPQGTGYNSPLHF | TRBJ1-6 | TRBV7-2
CASSPRNSAGELFF | TRBJ2-2 | TRBV7-3
CASTRDNQETQYF | TRBJ2-5 | TRBV3-1
CASSEIGRVRETQYF | TRBJ2-5 | TRBV6-1
CASSLLPGTADTEAFF | TRBJ1-1 | TRBV5-1
CASSEEGRQVLAKNIQYF | TRBJ2-4 | TRBV6-1
CASSFRAGGQETQYF | TRBJ2-5 | TRBV12-3/TRBV12-4
CASRSRRTGNNYGYTF | TRBJ1-2 | TRBV6-1
CASSPGWAQETQYF | TRBJ2-5 | TRBV9
CASSPDALVETQYF | TRBJ2-5 | TRBV11-2
CAIRGGGGETQYF | TRBJ2-5 | TRBV10-3
CASSPETDALFF | TRBJ2-2 | TRBV18
CSAPPGLAGPDTQYF | TRBJ2-3 | TRBV20-1
CASSLDGESVSPLHF | TRBJ1-6 | TRBV5-1
CASSPRKETQYF | TRBJ2-5 | TRBV2
CASSSGGQGAYEQYF | TRBJ2-7 | TRBV5-6